Listed below are T cell receptor beta chains from one sample, sequenced in a study of identical twins. TCRdb re-called the 5' RACE reads through MiXCR, storing one row per CDR3 protein. The sample has some 1,600,000 distinct CDR3 sequences; under 35% are singletons. The sequencing sample was made of cord blood. These receptors were obtained from a newborn girl in good health. Each CDR3 is given with its conserved first and last residue. The order of the fields is J gene, V gene, D gene, clone size, CDR3 DNA, CDR3 protein. A D gene is named only where the DNA matches it firmly. Only part of the rows carry a size: once, few, many, or a class if the clone is expanded.

J: TRBJ2-6; V: TRBV28; D: .; size: few; DNA: TGTGCCAGCAGTTTTATAGCAGCTAACCCCTCTGGGGCCAACGTCCTGACTTTC; CDR3: CASSFIAANPSGANVLTF
J: TRBJ1-4; V: TRBV7-2; D: .; size: once; DNA: TGTGCCAGCAGCTTATCGCGGACTAATGGAAAACTGTTTTTT; CDR3: CASSLSRTNGKLFF
J: TRBJ1-1; V: TRBV3-1; D: .; size: .; DNA: TGTGCCAGCAGCCAAGTCGACAGGGAAGCTTTCTTT; CDR3: CASSQVDREAFF
J: TRBJ2-3; V: TRBV11-2; D: TRBD2; size: .; DNA: TGTGCCAGCAGCTCTCGGACTAGCGGAACCACAGATACGCAGTATTTT; CDR3: CASSSRTSGTTDTQYF
J: TRBJ2-1; V: TRBV2; D: TRBD2; size: .; DNA: TGTGCCAGCAGTGTGGATGATAGCGGGGGACTCAATGAGCAGTTCTTC; CDR3: CASSVDDSGGLNEQFF
J: TRBJ1-5; V: TRBV5-5; D: .; size: .; DNA: TGTGCCAGCAGCGGTAGCCCGGACAGTTATAGCAATCAGCCCCAGCATTTT; CDR3: CASSGSPDSYSNQPQHF
J: TRBJ2-2; V: TRBV29-1; D: TRBD2; size: .; DNA: TGCAGCGCCTGGGAGGGGCCATCCAACACCGGGGAGCTGTTTTTT; CDR3: CSAWEGPSNTGELFF
J: TRBJ1-1; V: TRBV20-1; D: .; size: .; DNA: TGCAGTGCTTATACAGGGAGGGGAACTGAAGCTTTCTTT; CDR3: CSAYTGRGTEAFF
J: TRBJ2-3; V: TRBV5-1; D: .; size: .; DNA: TGCGCCAGCAGTTCGGGAGCGCTGACAGATACGCAGTATTTT; CDR3: CASSSGALTDTQYF
J: TRBJ1-1; V: TRBV5-5; D: .; size: .; DNA: TGTGCCAGCAGCTTGGCCGGGGCCGGAGGTTCTGAAGCTTTCTTT; CDR3: CASSLAGAGGSEAFF
J: TRBJ1-6; V: TRBV28; D: .; size: .; DNA: TGTGCCAGCAGCCGCTCCTGGGCCAATAATTCACCCCTCCACTTT; CDR3: CASSRSWANNSPLHF
J: TRBJ2-7; V: TRBV20-1; D: .; size: .; DNA: TGCAGTGCCGCAAACAGGGCCTCCTACGAGCAGTACTTC; CDR3: CSAANRASYEQYF
J: TRBJ2-1; V: TRBV6-2/TRBV6-3; D: .; size: .; DNA: TGTGCCAGCGGTAGCGGAGCCTACAATGAGCAGTTCTTC; CDR3: CASGSGAYNEQFF
J: TRBJ1-2; V: TRBV20-1; D: TRBD1; size: many; DNA: TGCAGTGCTAGGGGGGACAGCTATGGCTACACCTTC; CDR3: CSARGDSYGYTF
J: TRBJ1-2; V: TRBV6-6; D: TRBD1; size: .; DNA: TGTGCCAGCAGTTACCCTAACACCGGGACAGGCTCCTATGGCTACACCTTC; CDR3: CASSYPNTGTGSYGYTF
J: TRBJ1-4; V: TRBV20-1; D: .; size: .; DNA: TGCAGTTCTCCCTGGGGGCTGGGTAATGAAAAACTGTTTTTT; CDR3: CSSPWGLGNEKLFF
J: TRBJ2-7; V: TRBV6-2/TRBV6-3; D: .; size: many; DNA: TGTGCCAGCAGTTTCGCGGTCTCCTACGAGCAGTACTTC; CDR3: CASSFAVSYEQYF
J: TRBJ2-5; V: TRBV20-1; D: .; size: .; DNA: TGCAGTGCCCTGGACCTGGCTAATGGGACCCAGTACTTC; CDR3: CSALDLANGTQYF
J: TRBJ1-1; V: TRBV9; D: .; size: .; DNA: TGTGCCAGCAGCGTAGGCCCCCTCCTCATGAACACTGAAGCTTTCTTT; CDR3: CASSVGPLLMNTEAFF
J: TRBJ2-7; V: TRBV10-3; D: TRBD1; size: .; DNA: TGTGCCATCAGTGATAGGGCAGGGGGCTACGAGCAGTACTTC; CDR3: CAISDRAGGYEQYF
J: TRBJ1-6; V: TRBV14; D: .; size: few; DNA: TGTGCCAGCAGCCAAGTCTGGAAGAATTCACCCCTCCACTTT; CDR3: CASSQVWKNSPLHF
J: TRBJ2-1; V: TRBV10-3; D: .; size: .; DNA: TGTGCCATCAGTGTGGACGGGTCCTACAATGAGCAGTTCTTC; CDR3: CAISVDGSYNEQFF
J: TRBJ2-5; V: TRBV7-2; D: .; size: many; DNA: TGTGCCAGCAGCTTAGGTAGTTTAGGGACCCAGTACTTC; CDR3: CASSLGSLGTQYF